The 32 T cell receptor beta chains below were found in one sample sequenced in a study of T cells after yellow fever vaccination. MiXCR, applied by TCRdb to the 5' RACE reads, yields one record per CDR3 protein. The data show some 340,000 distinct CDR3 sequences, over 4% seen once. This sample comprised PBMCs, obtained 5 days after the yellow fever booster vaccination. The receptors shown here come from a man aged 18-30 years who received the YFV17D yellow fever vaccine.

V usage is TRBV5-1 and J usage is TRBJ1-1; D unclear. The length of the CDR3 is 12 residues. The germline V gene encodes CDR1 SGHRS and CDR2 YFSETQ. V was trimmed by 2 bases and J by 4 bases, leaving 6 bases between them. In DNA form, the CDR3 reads TGCGCCAGCAGCTTTCCCGGCACTGAAGCTTTCTTT. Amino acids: CASSFPGTEAFF.

CDR3 sequence (DNA): TGTGCCAGCAGCCGGGTAGGCAGGGAGCATGTGACCCAGTACTTC. This encodes CASSRVGREHVTQYF. The rearrangement links TRBV3-1 to TRBJ2-5; D may be TRBD1 or TRBD2 (5 bases each). Germline V gene sequence: CDR1 LGHDT, CDR2 YNNKEL (reference sequence). The CDR3 loop spans 15 amino acids. Trimming removed 4 bases at V and 7 bases at J, with 19 bases between.

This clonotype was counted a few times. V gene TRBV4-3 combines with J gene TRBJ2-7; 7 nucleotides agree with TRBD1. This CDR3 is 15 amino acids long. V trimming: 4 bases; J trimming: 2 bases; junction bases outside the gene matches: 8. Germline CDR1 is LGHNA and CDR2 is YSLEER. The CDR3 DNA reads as TGCGCCAGCAGCCCCACAGGGGACGGGCCCTACGAGCAGTACTTC. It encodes CASSPTGDGPYEQYF.

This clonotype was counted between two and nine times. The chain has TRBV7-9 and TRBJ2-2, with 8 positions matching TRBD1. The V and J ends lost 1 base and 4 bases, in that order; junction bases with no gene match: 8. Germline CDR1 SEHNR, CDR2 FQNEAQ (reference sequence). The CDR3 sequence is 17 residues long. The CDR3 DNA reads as TGTGCCAGCAGCTTAGGCCAGGGGGCGCTGGGCACCGGGGAGCTGTTTTTT. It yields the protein CASSLGQGALGTGELFF. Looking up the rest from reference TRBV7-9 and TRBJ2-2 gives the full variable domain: DTGVSQNPRHKITKRGQNVTFRCDPISEHNRLYWYRQTLGQGPEFLTYFQNEAQLEKSRLLSDRFSAERPKGSFSTLEIQRTEQGDSAMYLCASSLGQGALGTGELFFGEGSRLTVL.

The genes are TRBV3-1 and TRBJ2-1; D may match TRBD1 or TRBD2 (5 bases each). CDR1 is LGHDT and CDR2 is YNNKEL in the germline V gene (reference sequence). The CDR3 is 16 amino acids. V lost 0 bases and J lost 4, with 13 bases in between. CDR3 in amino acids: CASSQDLGDPYNEQFF. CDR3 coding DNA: TGTGCCAGCAGCCAAGACTTAGGGGACCCGTACAATGAGCAGTTCTTC.

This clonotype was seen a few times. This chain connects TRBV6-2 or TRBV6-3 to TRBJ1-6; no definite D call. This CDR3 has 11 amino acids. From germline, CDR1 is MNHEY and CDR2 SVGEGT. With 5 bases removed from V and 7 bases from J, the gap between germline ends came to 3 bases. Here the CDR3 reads CASSENSPLHF. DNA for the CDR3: TGTGCCAGCAGTGAGAATTCACCCCTCCACTTT.

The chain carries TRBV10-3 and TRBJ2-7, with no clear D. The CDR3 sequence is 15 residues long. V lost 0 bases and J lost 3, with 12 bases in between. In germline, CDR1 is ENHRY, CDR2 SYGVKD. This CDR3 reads CAISESRPEIYEQYF. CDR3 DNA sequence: TGTGCCATCAGTGAGTCTCGGCCAGAGATCTACGAGCAGTACTTC.

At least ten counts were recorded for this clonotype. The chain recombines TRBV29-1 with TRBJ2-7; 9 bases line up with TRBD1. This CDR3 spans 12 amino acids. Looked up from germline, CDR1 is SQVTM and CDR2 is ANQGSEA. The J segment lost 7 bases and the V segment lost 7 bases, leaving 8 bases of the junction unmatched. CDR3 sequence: CSAMRQGGEQYF. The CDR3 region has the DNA TGCAGCGCAATGCGACAGGGGGGTGAGCAGTACTTC.

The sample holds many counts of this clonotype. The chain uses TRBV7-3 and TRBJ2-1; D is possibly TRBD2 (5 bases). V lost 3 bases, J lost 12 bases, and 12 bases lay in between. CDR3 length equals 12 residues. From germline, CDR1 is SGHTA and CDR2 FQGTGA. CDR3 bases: TGTGCCAGCAGCTTGCGCGGGCGAGGGCAGTTCTTC. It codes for CASSLRGRGQFF.

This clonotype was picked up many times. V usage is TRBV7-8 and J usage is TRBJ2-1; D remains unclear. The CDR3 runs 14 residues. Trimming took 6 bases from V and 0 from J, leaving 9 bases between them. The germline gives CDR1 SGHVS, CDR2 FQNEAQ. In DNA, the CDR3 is TGTGCCAGCAGGTACGGCAGCTCCTACAATGAGCAGTTCTTC. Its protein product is CASRYGSSYNEQFF.

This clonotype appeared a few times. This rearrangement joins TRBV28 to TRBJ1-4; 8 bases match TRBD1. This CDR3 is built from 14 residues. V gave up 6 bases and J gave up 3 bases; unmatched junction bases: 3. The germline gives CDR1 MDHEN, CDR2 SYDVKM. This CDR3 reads CASRPTGANEKLFF. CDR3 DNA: TGTGCCAGCAGACCGACAGGGGCTAATGAAAAACTGTTTTTT.

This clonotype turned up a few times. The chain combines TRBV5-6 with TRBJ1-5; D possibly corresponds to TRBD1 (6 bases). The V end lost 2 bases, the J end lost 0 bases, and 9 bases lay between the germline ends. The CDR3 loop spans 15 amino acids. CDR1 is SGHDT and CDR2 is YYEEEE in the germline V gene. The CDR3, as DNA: TGTGCCAGCAGCTTAGGACAGTTTAGCAATCAGCCCCAGCATTTT. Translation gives CASSLGQFSNQPQHF. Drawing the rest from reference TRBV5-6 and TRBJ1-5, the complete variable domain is DAGVTQSPTHLIKTRGQQVTLRCSPKSGHDTVSWYQQALGQGPQFIFQYYEEEERQRGNFPDRFSGHQFPNYSSELNVNALLLGDSALYLCASSLGQFSNQPQHFGDGTRLSIL.

This CDR3 is CASSNHFQETQYF. CDR3 DNA: TGTGCCAGTAGTAACCACTTCCAAGAGACCCAGTACTTC. The rearrangement links TRBV19 to TRBJ2-5; D gene unclear. The CDR3 is 13 residues long. The V end lost 4 bases, the J end lost 1 base, and 7 bases lay between the germline ends. Looked up from germline, CDR1 is LNHDA and CDR2 is SQIVND (reference sequence).

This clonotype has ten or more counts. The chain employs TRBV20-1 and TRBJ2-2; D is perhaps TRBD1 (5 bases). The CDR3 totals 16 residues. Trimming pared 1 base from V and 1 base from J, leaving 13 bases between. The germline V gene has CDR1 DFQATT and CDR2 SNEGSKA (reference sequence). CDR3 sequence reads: CSARAPTAWNTGELFF. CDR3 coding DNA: TGCAGTGCTAGAGCCCCGACAGCCTGGAACACCGGGGAGCTGTTTTTT.

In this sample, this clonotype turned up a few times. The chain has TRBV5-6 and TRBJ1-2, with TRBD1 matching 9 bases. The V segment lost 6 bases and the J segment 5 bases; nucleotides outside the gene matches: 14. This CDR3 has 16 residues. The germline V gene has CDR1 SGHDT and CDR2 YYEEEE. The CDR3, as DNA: TGTGCCAGCATCCTAACACGTACAGGGGGCCGGTATGGCTACACCTTC. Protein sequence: CASILTRTGGRYGYTF.

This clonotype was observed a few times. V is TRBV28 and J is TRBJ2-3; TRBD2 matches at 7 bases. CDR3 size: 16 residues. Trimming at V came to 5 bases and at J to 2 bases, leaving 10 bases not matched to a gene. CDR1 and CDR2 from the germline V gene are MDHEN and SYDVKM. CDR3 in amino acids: CASSLTSDSFTDTQYF. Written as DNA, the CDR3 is TGTGCCAGCAGTCTAACTAGCGACTCCTTCACAGATACGCAGTATTTT.

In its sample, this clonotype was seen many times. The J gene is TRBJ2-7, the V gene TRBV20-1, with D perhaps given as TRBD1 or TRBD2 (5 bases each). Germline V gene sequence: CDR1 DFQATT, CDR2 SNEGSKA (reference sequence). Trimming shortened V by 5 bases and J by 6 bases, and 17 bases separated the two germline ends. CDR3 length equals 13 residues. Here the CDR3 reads CSAREGSLGEQYV. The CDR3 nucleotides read TGCAGTGCTCGTGAGGGGTCCCTAGGCGAGCAGTACGTC.

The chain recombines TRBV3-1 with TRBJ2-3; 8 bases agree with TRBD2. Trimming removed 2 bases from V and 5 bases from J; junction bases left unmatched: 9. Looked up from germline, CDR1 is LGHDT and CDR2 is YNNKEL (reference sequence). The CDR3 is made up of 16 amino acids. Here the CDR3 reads CASSQSGGGLGDTQYF. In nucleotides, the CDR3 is TGTGCCAGCAGCCAATCTGGCGGGGGGCTTGGAGATACGCAGTATTTT.

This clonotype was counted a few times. CDR3 DNA sequence: TGCAGTGCTAGGGAGGACACGTATGAAAAACTGTTTTTT. Its protein is CSAREDTYEKLFF. The rearrangement uses TRBV20-1 and TRBJ1-4, with D tentatively TRBD1 (5 bases). The V and J ends lost 3 bases and 6 bases respectively, with 11 bases between them. The CDR3 has 13 amino acids. CDR1 is DFQATT and CDR2 is SNEGSKA in the germline V gene (reference sequence).

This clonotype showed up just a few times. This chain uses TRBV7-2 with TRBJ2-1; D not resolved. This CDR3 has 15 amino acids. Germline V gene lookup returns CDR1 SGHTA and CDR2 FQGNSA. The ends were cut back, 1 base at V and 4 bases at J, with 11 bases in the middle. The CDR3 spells CASSLEANLYNEQFF. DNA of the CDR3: TGTGCCAGCAGCTTAGAGGCGAACTTATACAATGAGCAGTTCTTC.

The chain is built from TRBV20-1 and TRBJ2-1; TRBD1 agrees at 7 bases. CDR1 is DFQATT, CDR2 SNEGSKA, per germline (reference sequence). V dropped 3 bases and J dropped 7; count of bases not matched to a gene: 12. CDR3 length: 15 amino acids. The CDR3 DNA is TGCAGTGCTAGTGCCATCACAGGGGAGTGGAATGAGCAGTTCTTC. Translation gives CSASAITGEWNEQFF.

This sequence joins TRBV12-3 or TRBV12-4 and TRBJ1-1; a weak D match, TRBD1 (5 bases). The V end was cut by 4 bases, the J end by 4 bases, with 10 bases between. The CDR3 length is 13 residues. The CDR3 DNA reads TGTGCCAGCAGTTGGGACCCGAGCACTGAAGCTTTCTTT. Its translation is CASSWDPSTEAFF.

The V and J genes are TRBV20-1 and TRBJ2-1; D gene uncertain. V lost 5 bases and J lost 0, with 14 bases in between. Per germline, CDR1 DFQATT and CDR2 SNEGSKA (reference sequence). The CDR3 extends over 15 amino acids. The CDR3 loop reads CSAGKVLSSYNEQFF. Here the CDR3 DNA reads TGCAGTGCTGGCAAGGTATTGAGCTCCTACAATGAGCAGTTCTTC.

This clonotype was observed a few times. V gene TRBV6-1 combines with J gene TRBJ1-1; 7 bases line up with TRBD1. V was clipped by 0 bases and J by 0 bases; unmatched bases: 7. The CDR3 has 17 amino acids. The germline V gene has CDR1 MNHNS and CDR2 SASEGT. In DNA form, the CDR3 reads TGTGCCAGCAGTGAAGCGTGGGGGACAGTGTTGAACACTGAAGCTTTCTTT. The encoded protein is CASSEAWGTVLNTEAFF.

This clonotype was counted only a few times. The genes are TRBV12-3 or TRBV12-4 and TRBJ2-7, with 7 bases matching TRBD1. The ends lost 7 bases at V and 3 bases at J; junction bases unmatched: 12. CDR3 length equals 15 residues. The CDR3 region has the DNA TGTGCCAGCACCTCGTCCGGGACAGAGGGCTACGAGCAGTACTTC. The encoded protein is CASTSSGTEGYEQYF.

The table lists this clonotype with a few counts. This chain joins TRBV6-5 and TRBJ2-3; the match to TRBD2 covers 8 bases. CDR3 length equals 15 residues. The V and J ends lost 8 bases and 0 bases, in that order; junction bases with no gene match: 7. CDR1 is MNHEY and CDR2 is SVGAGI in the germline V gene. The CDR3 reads CASSKLAESTDTQYF. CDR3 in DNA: TGTGCCAGCTCGAAACTAGCGGAAAGCACAGATACGCAGTATTTT.

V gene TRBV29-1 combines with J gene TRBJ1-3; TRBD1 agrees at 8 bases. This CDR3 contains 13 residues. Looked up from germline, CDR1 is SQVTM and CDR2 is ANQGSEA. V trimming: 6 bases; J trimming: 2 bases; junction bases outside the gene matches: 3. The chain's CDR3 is CSVKDRAGNTIYF. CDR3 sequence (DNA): TGCAGCGTCAAGGACAGGGCTGGAAACACCATATATTTT. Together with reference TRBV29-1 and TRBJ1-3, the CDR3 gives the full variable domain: SAVISQKPSRDICQRGTSLTIQCQVDSQVTMMFWYRQQPGQSLTLIATANQGSEATYESGFVIDKFPISRPNLTFSTLTVSNMSPEDSSIYLCSVKDRAGNTIYFGEGSWLTVV.

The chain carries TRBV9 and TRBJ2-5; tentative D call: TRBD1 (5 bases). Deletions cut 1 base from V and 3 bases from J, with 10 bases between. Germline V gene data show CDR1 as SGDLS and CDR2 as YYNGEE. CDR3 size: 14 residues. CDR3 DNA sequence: TGTGCCAGCAGCGTAAGGGGCCAGGAAGAGACCCAGTACTTC. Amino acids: CASSVRGQEETQYF.

The CDR3 coding sequence is TGTGCCAGCAGCTTAGCGACAGGGGAGAACACTGAAGCTTTCTTT. This sequence encodes CASSLATGENTEAFF. The genes are TRBV7-9 and TRBJ1-1, with TRBD1 identical over 8 bases. The V segment lost 0 bases and the J segment 1 base; nucleotides outside the gene matches: 1. CDR1 is SEHNR, CDR2 FQNEAQ, per germline (reference sequence). This CDR3 has 15 amino acids.

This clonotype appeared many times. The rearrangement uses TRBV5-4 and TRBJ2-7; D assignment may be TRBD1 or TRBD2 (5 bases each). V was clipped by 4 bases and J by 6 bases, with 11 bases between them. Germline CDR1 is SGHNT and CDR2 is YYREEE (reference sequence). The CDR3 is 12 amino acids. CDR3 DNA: TGTGCCAGCAGCCGGGACCGAGGCGAGCAGTACTTC. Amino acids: CASSRDRGEQYF.

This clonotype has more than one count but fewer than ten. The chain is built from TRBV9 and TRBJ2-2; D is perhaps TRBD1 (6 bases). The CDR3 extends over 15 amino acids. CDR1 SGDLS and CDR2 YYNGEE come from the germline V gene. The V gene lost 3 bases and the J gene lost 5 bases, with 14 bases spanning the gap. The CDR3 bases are TGTGCCAGCAGCGCCACGGGACAATATACCGGGGAGCTGTTTTTT. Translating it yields CASSATGQYTGELFF.

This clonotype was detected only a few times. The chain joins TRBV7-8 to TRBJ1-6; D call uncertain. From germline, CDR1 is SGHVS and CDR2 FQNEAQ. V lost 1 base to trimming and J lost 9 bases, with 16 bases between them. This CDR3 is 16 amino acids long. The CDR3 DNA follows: TGTGCCAGCAGCTTAGGCCCCCCAGGAAAGGGTTCACCCCTCCACTTT. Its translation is CASSLGPPGKGSPLHF.